A selection of T cell receptor beta chains follows, all from one sample in a study of blood T cell repertoires in COVID-19. Produced via immunoSEQ multiplex PCR; TCRdb's table is partial and in-frame only. The data contain some 300,000 clones, roughly 90% of them singletons. Input material: PBMCs or T cells enriched from blood (not recorded which). These receptors all come from a middle-aged woman who had recovered from COVID-19. CDR3s include the opening cysteine and the closing phenylalanine or tryptophan. Fields, in order: clone size, D gene, J gene, V gene, CDR3 protein, CDR3 DNA. A D gene is named only where the DNA matches it firmly. Clone size appears in some rows only: once, few, many, or a class for an expanded clone.

NA	NA	TRBJ2-1	TRBV4-3	CASSHAGGSYNEQFF	TGCGCCAGCAGCCATGCAGGGGGGTCCTACAATGAGCAGTTCTTC
NA	TRBD1	TRBJ2-1	TRBV7-2	CASSRTGDSYNEQFF	TGTGCCAGCAGCCGGACAGGGGACTCCTACAATGAGCAGTTCTTC
NA	NA	TRBJ2-7	TRBV2	CASSDGGSYHEQYF	TGTGCCAGCAGTGATGGTGGGAGCTACCACGAGCAGTACTTC
NA	NA	TRBJ1-3	TRBV27	CASSLRSSGNTIYF	TGTGCCAGCAGTTTGAGGAGCTCTGGAAACACCATATATTTT
NA	TRBD1	TRBJ2-6	TRBV5-1	CASSLGGQTSGANVLTF	TGCGCCAGCAGCTTGGGGGGACAGACCTCTGGGGCCAACGTCCTGACTTTC
NA	NA	TRBJ2-3	TRBV7-3	CASSLTNADTQYF	TGTGCCAGCAGCCTCACTAACGCAGATACGCAGTATTTT
once	TRBD1	TRBJ1-2	TRBV27	CASSLLGDSWVDGYTF	TGTGCCAGCAGTTTACTAGGGGACAGTTGGGTGGATGGCTACACCTTC
NA	NA	TRBJ2-7	TRBV19	CASSIKGNSYEQYF	TGTGCCAGTAGTATTAAGGGGAACTCCTACGAGCAGTACTTC
NA	TRBD2	TRBJ2-6	TRBV24-1	CATSPGGVRGANVLTF	TGTGCCACCTCCCCGGGGGGGGTAAGGGGGGCCAACGTCCTGACTTTC
NA	TRBD2	TRBJ2-7	TRBV29-1	CSVEDQGWGSGSLGEQYF	TGCAGCGTTGAAGATCAGGGCTGGGGTAGCGGGAGCTTGGGAGAGCAGTACTTC